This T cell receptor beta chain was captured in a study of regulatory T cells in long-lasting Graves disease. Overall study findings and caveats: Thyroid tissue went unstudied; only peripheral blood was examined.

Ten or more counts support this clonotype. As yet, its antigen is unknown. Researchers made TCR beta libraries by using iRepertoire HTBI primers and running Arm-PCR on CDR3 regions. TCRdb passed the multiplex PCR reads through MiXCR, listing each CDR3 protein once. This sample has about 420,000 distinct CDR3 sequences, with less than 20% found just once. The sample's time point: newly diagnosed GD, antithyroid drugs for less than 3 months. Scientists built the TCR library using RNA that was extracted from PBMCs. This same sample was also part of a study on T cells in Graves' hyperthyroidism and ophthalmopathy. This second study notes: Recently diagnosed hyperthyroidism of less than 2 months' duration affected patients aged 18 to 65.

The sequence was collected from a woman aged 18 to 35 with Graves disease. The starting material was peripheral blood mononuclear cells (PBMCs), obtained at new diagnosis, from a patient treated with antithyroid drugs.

CDR3 coding DNA: TGTGCCTGGAGTGAGGGGCTACTACCAAACACAGATACGCAGTATTTT. Translated, it gives CAWSEGLLPNTDTQYF. The gene calls are TRBV30 and TRBJ2-3, with a weak D call TRBD1 (5 bases). The germline CDR1 and CDR2 sequences are GTSNPN and SVGIG (reference sequence). The CDR3 is 16 amino acids. V lost 1 base to trimming and J lost 2 bases, with 16 bases between them.